This T cell receptor beta chain stems from a study of T cell repertoires in aging, cancer and after chemotherapy. The V segment lost 5 bases and the J segment 4 bases; nucleotides outside the gene matches: 8. The CDR3 extends over 15 amino acids. CDR1 and CDR2 from the germline V gene are MDHEN and SYDVKM. Peripheral blood genomic DNA, not sorted cells or RNA, was the template. Study-level points and caveats: In cancer patients, declining TCR diversity with age involved lost richness and lost evenness. These repertoire data do not allow conclusions about immunological memory after chemotherapy.

As regards this clonotype: What it binds is unknown.

Multiplex touch-down PCR with TRB-A/B primers amplified rearranged V-D-J TRB sequences. From the multiplex PCR reads, TCRdb called clonotypes with MiXCR, one entry per CDR3 protein. The profile covers thousands of distinct CDR3 sequences, with more than 20% appearing a single time and approximately 14% taken by the ten largest. The receptor comes from a human donor with a blood cancer. The donor label of this sample is uncertain. Sequencing was done on a sample of blood. The chain joins TRBV28 to TRBJ1-5, with TRBD1 identical over 7 bases. The CDR3 DNA sequence: TGTGCCAGCAGTCTACCGGGACAGACTAATCAGCCCCAGCATTTT. Amino acid sequence: CASSLPGQTNQPQHF.